Listed below are T cell receptor beta chains from one sample, sequenced in a study of regulatory T cells in long-lasting Graves disease. TCRdb used MiXCR to reprocess the multiplex PCR reads, holding one entry per CDR3 protein. This sample has more than 300,000 distinct CDR3 sequences, with about 16% found just once. These same records also appear under a second study, on T cells in Graves' hyperthyroidism and ophthalmopathy.

The specimen comprised peripheral blood mononuclear cells (PBMCs), sampled at new diagnosis, from a patient treated with antithyroid drugs. The source is a woman under 30 with Graves disease. The CDR3 runs from the conserved cysteine through the conserved F or W. The order of the fields is clone size, J gene, D gene, V gene, CDR3 protein, CDR3 DNA. A D gene is named only where the DNA matches it firmly. Only part of the rows carry a size: once, few, many, or a class if the clone is expanded.

>many|TRBJ2-7|-|TRBV7-8
CASSLILEYEQYF
TGTGCCAGCAGCTTAATTCTGGAATACGAGCAGTACTTC
>few|TRBJ1-2|-|TRBV20-1
CSARGEYGYTF
TGCAGTGCTAGGGGGGAGTATGGCTACACCTTC
>many|TRBJ2-7|-|TRBV2
CASSQGSHEQYF
TGTGCCAGCAGTCAGGGTTCCCACGAGCAGTACTTC
>few|TRBJ1-4|TRBD1|TRBV6-5
CASSYYVGQVYEKLFF
TGTGCCAGCAGTTACTACGTGGGACAGGTCTATGAAAAACTGTTTTTT
>few|TRBJ2-2|-|TRBV7-6
CASSPSHGENTGELFF
TGTGCCAGCAGCCCGAGCCACGGGGAGAACACCGGGGAGCTGTTTTTT
>many|TRBJ1-1|TRBD1|TRBV18
CASSPDPFRQGMRTEAFF
TGTGCCAGCTCACCTGACCCGTTTAGACAGGGAATGAGGACTGAAGCTTTCTTT
>-|TRBJ2-6|TRBD1|TRBV12-3/TRBV12-4
CASSSRFRLSVGTGASSGANVLTF
TGTGCCAGCAGTTCTAGGTTCAGGTTAAGTGTGGGGACAGGGGCATCCTCTGGGGCCAACGTCCTGACTTTC
>once|TRBJ2-7|-|TRBV7-8
CASSLVQRSYEQYF
TGTGCCAGCAGCTTAGTTCAGCGCTCCTACGAGCAGTACTTC
>-|TRBJ1-4|-|TRBV7-9
CASSKQQEKPEKLFF
TGTGCCAGCAGCAAACAACAGGAAAAGCCTGAAAAACTGTTTTTT
>few|TRBJ2-7|TRBD1|TRBV7-9
CAVRQGAYEQYF
TGTGCCGTGAGACAGGGGGCCTACGAGCAGTACTTC
>-|TRBJ2-5|TRBD2|TRBV2
CASSTLAGGQGLEETQYF
TGTGCCAGCAGCACCCTAGCGGGGGGTCAAGGTCTAGAAGAGACCCAGTACTTC
>few|TRBJ2-4|TRBD1|TRBV19
CASSLRTGGLLAKNIQYF
TGTGCCAGTAGTTTAAGGACAGGGGGACTCCTAGCCAAAAACATTCAGTACTTC
>many|TRBJ1-1|-|TRBV10-1
CASSEYTGWQGSTEAFF
TGCGCCAGCAGTGAGTATACTGGATGGCAGGGGAGCACTGAAGCTTTCTTT
>many|TRBJ2-7|-|TRBV3-1
CASSQGAGDYEQYF
TGTGCCAGCAGCCAAGGAGCTGGAGATTACGAGCAGTACTTC
>many|TRBJ2-7|-|TRBV12-3/TRBV12-4
CASSLSPHEQYF
TGTGCCAGCAGTTTAAGTCCCCACGAGCAGTACTTC
>many|TRBJ2-1|-|TRBV6-5
CASSYQPGHSNEQFF
TGTGCCAGCAGTTATCAACCGGGACATTCCAATGAGCAGTTCTTC
>few|TRBJ2-1|-|TRBV5-4
CASSSLHEQFF
TGTGCCAGCAGCTCCCTTCATGAGCAGTTCTTC
>-|TRBJ2-7|-|TRBV28
CVSGDSADSYEQYF
TGTGTCAGCGGGGACAGCGCCGACTCCTACGAGCAGTACTTC